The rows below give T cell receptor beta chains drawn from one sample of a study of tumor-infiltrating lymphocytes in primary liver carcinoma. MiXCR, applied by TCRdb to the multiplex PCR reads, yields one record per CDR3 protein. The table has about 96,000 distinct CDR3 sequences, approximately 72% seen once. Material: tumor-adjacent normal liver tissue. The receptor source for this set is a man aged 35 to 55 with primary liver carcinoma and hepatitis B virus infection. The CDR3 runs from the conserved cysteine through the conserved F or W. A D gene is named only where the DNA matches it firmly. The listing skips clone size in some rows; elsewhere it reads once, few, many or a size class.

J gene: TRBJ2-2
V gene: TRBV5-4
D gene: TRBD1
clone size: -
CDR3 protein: CASTNDRVETGEQFF
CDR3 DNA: TGTGCCAGCACCAATGACAGGGTGGAGACCGGGGAGCAGTTTTTT

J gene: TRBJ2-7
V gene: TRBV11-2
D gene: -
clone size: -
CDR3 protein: CASSPRSAYEQYF
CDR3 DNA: TGTGCCAGCAGCCCACGGAGTGCCTACGAGCAGTACTTC

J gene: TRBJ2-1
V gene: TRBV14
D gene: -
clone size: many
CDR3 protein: CASSQGLRSYNEQFF
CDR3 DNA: TGTGCCAGCAGCCAAGGTCTTAGGTCCTACAATGAGCAGTTCTTC

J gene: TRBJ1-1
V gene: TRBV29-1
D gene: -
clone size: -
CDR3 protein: CNVGGCLGGYTEAFF
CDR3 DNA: TGTAACGTTGGAGGCTGTCTGGGGGGGTACACTGAAGCTTTCTTT

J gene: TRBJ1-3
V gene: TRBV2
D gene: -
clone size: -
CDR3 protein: CASSESVGPAASSGNTIYF
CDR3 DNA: TGTGCCAGCAGTGAATCTGTGGGTCCGGCCGCCTCCTCTGGAAACACCATATATTTT

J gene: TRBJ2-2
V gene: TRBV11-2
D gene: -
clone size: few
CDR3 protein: CASNAPGQTNTGELFF
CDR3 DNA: TGTGCCAGCAACGCCCCGGGACAAACAAACACCGGGGAGCTGTTCTTT

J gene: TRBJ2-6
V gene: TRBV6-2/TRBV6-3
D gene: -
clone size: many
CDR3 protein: CASSLGQGTGANVLTF
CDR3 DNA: TGTGCCAGCAGTTTAGGTCAGGGAACTGGGGCCAACGTCCTGACTTTC

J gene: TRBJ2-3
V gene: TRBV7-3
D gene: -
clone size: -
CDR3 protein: CANSFNREDMQYF
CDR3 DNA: TGTGCCAACAGCTTCAACAGGGAGGATATGCAGTATTTT

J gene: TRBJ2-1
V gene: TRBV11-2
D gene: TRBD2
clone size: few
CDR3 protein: CASSPGLADYDEQLF
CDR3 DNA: TGTGCTAGCAGCCCGGGACTAGCGGACTACGATGAGCAGCTCTTC

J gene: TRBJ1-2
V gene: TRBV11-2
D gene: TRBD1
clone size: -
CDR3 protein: CTSRLSSDRRGYTF
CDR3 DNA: TGTACCAGCAGGTTATCGTCGGACAGGCGTGGCTACACCTTC

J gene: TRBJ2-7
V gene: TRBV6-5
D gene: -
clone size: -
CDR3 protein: CARSRTGGPYEQHF
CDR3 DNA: TGTGCCAGGAGTAGGACGGGGGGCCCCTACGAGCAGCACTTC

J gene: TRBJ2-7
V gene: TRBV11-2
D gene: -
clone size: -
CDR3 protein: CASGLSGSLPYEQYF
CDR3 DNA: TGTGCCAGCGGCCTCAGCGGGTCTCTACCCTACGAGCAGTACTTC

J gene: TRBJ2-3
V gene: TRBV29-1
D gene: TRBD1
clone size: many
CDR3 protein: CSVAAQGDTDTQYF
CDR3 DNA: TGCAGCGTTGCGGCTCAGGGGGACACAGATACGCAGTATTTT

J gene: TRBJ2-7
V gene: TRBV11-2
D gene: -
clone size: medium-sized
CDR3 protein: CASSLLWGEQYF
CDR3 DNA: TGTGCCAGCAGCCTCCTGTGGGGCGAGCAGTACTTC

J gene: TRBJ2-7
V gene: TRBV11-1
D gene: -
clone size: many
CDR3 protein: CAGSRQGFNEQYF
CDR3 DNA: TGTGCCGGCAGCCGCCAGGGGTTTAACGAGCAGTACTTC

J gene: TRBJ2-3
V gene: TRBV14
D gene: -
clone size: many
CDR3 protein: CASSPRRGADTQYF
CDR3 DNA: TGTGCCAGCAGCCCAAGGAGGGGAGCAGATACGCAGTATTTT

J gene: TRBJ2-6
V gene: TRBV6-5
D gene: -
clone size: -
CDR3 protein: CASSYSKGLGAIVLTF
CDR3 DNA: TGTGCCAGCAGTTACTCCAAGGGTCTTGGGGCCATCGTCCTGACTTTC

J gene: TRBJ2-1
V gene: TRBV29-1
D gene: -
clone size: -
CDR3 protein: CSAVSGSGDNEQFF
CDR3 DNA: TGCAGCGCCGTCTCAGGGTCAGGCGACAATGAGCAGTTCTTC

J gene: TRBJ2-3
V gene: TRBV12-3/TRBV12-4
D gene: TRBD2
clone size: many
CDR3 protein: CASSLASGATDTQYF
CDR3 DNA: TGTGCCAGCAGTTTGGCAAGCGGGGCCACAGATACGCAGTATTTT

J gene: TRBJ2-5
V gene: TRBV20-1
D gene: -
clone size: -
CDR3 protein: CNARDTGRQETQYF
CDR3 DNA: TGCAATGCTAGAGATACGGGGAGACAAGAGACCCAGTACTTC